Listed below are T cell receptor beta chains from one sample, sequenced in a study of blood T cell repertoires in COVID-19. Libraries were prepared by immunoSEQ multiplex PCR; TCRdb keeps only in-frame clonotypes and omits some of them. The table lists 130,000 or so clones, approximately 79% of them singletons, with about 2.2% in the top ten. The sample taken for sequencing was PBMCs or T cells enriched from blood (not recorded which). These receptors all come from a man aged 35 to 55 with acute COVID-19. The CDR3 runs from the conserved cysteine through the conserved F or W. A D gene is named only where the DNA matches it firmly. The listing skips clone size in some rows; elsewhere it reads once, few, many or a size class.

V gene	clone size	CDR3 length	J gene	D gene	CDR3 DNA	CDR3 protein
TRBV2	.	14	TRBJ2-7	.	TGTGCCAGCCGGTGGACTGGAAGCTCCTACGAGCAGTACTTC	CASRWTGSSYEQYF
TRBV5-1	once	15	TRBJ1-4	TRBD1	TGCGCCAGCAGTTTTCCCGGGACAGGGAATGAAAAACTGTTTTTT	CASSFPGTGNEKLFF
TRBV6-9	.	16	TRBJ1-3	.	TGTGCCAGCAGTTTTGGCAATAGCTGGCCTGGAAACACCATATATTTT	CASSFGNSWPGNTIYF
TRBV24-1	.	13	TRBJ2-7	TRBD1	TGTGCCACCGGTTCGGGACAGTCCTACGAGCAGTACTTC	CATGSGQSYEQYF
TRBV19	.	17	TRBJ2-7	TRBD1	TGTGCCAGTAGTTCTACCCTCGACAGGGGTTCCTACTACGAGCAGTACTTC	CASSSTLDRGSYYEQYF
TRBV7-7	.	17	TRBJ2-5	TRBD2	TGTGCTAGCAGCTTAGCGGGTCCCGGGGGAAGTATGCAGACCCAGTACTTC	CASSLAGPGGSMQTQYF
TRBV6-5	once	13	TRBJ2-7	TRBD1	TGTGCCAGCAGCCGGGACAGAGCCTACGAGCAGTACTTC	CASSRDRAYEQYF
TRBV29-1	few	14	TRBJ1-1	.	TGCAGCGTTGAAGTCCTCAGGGAGGTCCCTGAAGCTTTCTTT	CSVEVLREVPEAFF
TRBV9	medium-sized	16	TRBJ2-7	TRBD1	TGTGCCAGCAGCCCACAACAGGGGCCCAGCCTCTACGAGCAGTACTTC	CASSPQQGPSLYEQYF
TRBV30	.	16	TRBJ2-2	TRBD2	TGTGCCTGGACCCCACTTTGGGCGGGGGACACCGGGGAGCTGTTTTTT	CAWTPLWAGDTGELFF
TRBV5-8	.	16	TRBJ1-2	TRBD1	TGTGCCAGCAGCCAGGACAGGGGAAGATTTAACTATGGCTACACCTTC	CASSQDRGRFNYGYTF
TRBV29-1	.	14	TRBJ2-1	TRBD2	TGCAGCGGCGGGACTAGCGGGTCCCTCAATGAGCAGTTCTTC	CSGGTSGSLNEQFF
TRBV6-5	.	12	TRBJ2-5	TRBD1	TGTGCCAGCAACGACAGGGTCGGGACCCAGTACTTC	CASNDRVGTQYF
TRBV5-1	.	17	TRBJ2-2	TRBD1	TGCGCCAGCAGCCTACGGCCACAGGGGGCGGACACCGGGGAGCTGTTTTTT	CASSLRPQGADTGELFF
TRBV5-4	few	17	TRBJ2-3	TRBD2	TGTGCCAGCAGCCGCCTTGCTAGCGGGAGTCGCACAGATACGCAGTATTTT	CASSRLASGSRTDTQYF
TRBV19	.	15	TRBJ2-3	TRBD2	TGTGCCAGTAGTAAACTAGCGGGGGGGCCAGATACGCAGTATTTT	CASSKLAGGPDTQYF
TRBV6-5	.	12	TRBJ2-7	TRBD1	TGTGCCAGCACCCAGGGGGCTGGGGAGCAGTACTTC	CASTQGAGEQYF
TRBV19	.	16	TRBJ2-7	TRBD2	TGTGCCAGTAGTGTCCTAATAGCGGGAGGGCGACGCGAGCAGTACTTC	CASSVLIAGGRREQYF
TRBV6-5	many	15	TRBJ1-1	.	TGTGCCAGCAGTTACTCCTATCAGGGGAACACTGAAGCTTTCTTT	CASSYSYQGNTEAFF
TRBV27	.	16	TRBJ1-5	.	TGTGCCAGCAGTCCGACGACAGGCTATAGCAATCAGCCCCAGCATTTT	CASSPTTGYSNQPQHF
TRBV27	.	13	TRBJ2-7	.	TGTGCCAGCAGTTACAGAAGAGAAGGCGAGCAGTACTTC	CASSYRREGEQYF
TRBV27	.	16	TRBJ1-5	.	TGTGCCAGCAGTTTATGGGCCGGTACCAGCAATCAGCCCCAGCATTTT	CASSLWAGTSNQPQHF
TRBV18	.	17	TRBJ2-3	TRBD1	TGTGCCACATCTACCCGGGACAGGGCTTCTCCGTGGGATACGCAGTATTTT	CATSTRDRASPWDTQYF
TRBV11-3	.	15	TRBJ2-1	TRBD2	TGTGCCAGCAGCTTAGCTCCGGGGGGGTGGAATGAGCAGTTCTTC	CASSLAPGGWNEQFF
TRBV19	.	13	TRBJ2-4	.	TGTGCCAGTTCGGGGGAGGCCAAAAACATTCAGTACTTC	CASSGEAKNIQYF
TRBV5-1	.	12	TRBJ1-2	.	TGCGCCAGCAGCTTGCCAGGCTATGGCTACACCTTC	CASSLPGYGYTF
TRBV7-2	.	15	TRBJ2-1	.	TGTGCCAGCAGCGCCTTCCTAGAGGTCCACAATGAGCAGTTCTTC	CASSAFLEVHNEQFF